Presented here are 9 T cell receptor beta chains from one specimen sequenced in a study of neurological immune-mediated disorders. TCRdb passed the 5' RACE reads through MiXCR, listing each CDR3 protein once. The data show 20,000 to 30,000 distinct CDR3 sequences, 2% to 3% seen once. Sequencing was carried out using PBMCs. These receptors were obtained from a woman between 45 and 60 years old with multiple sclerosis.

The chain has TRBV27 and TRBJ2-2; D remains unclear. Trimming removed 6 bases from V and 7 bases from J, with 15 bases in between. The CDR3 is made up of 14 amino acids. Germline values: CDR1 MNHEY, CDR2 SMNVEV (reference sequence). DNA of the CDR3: TGTGCCAGCAGCCCTTTGGTGGCAGACGGGGAGCTGTTTTTT. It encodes CASSPLVADGELFF.

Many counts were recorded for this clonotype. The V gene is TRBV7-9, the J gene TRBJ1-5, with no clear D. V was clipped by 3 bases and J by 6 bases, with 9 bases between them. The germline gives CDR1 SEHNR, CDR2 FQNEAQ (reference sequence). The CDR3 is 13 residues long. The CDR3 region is CASSFGGPQPQHF. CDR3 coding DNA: TGTGCCAGCAGCTTCGGAGGTCCTCAGCCCCAGCATTTT.

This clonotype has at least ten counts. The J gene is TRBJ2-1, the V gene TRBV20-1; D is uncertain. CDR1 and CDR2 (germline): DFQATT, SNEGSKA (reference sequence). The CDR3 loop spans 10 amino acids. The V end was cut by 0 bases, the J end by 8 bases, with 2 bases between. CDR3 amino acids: CSARDHEQFF. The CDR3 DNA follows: TGCAGTGCTAGAGATCATGAGCAGTTCTTC.

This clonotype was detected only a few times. The CDR3 DNA follows: TGCGCCAGCAGCTTGGGAGTCTTGGCAGGGGGCTCCTCCGTTTTCTACGAGCAGTACTTC. Residues: CASSLGVLAGGSSVFYEQYF. V is TRBV5-1 and J is TRBJ2-7; 8 positions match TRBD1. Germline CDR1 reads SGHRS; CDR2 reads YFSETQ. V dropped 0 bases and J dropped 3; count of bases not matched to a gene: 20. This CDR3 spans 20 amino acids.

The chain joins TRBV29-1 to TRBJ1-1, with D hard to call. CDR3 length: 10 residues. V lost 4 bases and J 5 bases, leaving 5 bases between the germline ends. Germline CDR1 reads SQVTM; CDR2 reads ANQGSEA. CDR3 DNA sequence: TGCAGCGTTGTCGAGACTGAAGCTTTCTTT. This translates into CSVVETEAFF.

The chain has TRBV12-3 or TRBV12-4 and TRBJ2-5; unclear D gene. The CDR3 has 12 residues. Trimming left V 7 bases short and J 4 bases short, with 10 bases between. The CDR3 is CASTSYRETQYF. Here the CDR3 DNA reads TGTGCCAGCACCTCATACCGAGAGACCCAGTACTTC.

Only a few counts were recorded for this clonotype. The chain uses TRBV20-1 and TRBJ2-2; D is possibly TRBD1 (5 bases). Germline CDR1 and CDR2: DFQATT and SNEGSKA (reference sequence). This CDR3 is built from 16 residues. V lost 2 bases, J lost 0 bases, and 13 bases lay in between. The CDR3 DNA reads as TGCAGTGCTAGAAAAACAGGACCGACGAACACCGGGGAGCTGTTTTTT. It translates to CSARKTGPTNTGELFF.

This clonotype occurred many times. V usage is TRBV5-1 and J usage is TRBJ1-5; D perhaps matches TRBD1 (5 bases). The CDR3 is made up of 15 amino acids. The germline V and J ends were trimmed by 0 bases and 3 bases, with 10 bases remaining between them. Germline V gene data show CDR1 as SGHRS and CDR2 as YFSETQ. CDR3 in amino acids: CASSLGGVNNQPQHF. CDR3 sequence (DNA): TGCGCCAGCAGCTTGGGAGGGGTAAACAATCAGCCCCAGCATTTT.

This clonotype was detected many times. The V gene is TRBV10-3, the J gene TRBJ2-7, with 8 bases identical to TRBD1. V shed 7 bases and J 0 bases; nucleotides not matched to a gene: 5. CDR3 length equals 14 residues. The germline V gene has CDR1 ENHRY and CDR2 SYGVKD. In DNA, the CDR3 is TGTGCCATCACTTACGACAGGGGCTCCTACGAGCAGTACTTC. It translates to CAITYDRGSYEQYF.